A single sample gave rise to the 22 T cell receptor beta chains below, sequenced in a study of blood T cells in healthy people across ages. A J-beta primer mix and a sample-barcoded 5' primer were used in a second PCR of about 6 to 12 cycles. MiXCR, run by TCRdb on the 5' RACE reads, gives a single entry per CDR3 protein. The table includes about 970,000 distinct CDR3 sequences, 51% detected once. The material sequenced was blood. These receptors all come from a woman aged 60-75 years in good health.

This chain connects TRBV14 to TRBJ2-7; D unresolved. Germline V CDR1 and CDR2: SGHDN, FVKESK. This CDR3 has 15 amino acids. V was cut by 4 bases and J by 7 bases, with 20 bases left in between. DNA for the CDR3: TGTGCCAGCAGCCGGTACGCCAGGCAAAAGGAGGAGCAGTACTTC. Translating gives CASSRYARQKEEQYF.

The chain links TRBV4-1 to TRBJ1-5; TRBD1 aligns across 10 bases. The V segment lost 2 bases and the J segment 1 base; nucleotides outside the gene matches: 8. Germline values: CDR1 MGHRA, CDR2 YSYEKL. The CDR3 covers 18 residues. In DNA, the CDR3 is TGCGCCAGCAGCCAATTCACCGGGACAGGGGAGAGCAATCAGCCCCAGCATTTT. It translates to CASSQFTGTGESNQPQHF.

The chain recombines TRBV29-1 with TRBJ2-7, with 10 nucleotides matching TRBD2. CDR1 SQVTM and CDR2 ANQGSEA come from the germline V gene. The length of the CDR3 is 15 residues. The junction had 7 bases not matched to a gene; V was cut back by 3 bases and J by 2 bases. The CDR3 DNA reads TGCAGCGTTGAGACTAGCGGGTACGGGACCTACGAGCAGTACTTC. Protein: CSVETSGYGTYEQYF.

This clonotype was observed a handful of times. The gene calls are TRBV27 and TRBJ2-5, with D possibly being TRBD1 (5 bases). Germline V lookup: CDR1 MNHEY, CDR2 SMNVEV (reference sequence). Trimming stripped 3 bases from V and 7 bases from J, with 6 bases between. The CDR3 has 11 amino acids. The CDR3 spells CASSFQGTQYF. The CDR3 DNA sequence: TGTGCCAGCAGTTTCCAGGGGACCCAGTACTTC.

The V gene is TRBV20-1, the J gene TRBJ2-1; TRBD2 is a possible D gene (6 bases). CDR3 length: 13 residues. CDR1 and CDR2 from the germline V gene are DFQATT and SNEGSKA (reference sequence). The CDR3 protein is CRPTSLAYNEQFF. The CDR3 region has the DNA TGCAGGCCGACTAGTCTTGCCTACAATGAGCAGTTCTTC.

This clonotype came up a few times. This chain joins TRBV7-9 and TRBJ1-1; D is undetermined. This CDR3 contains 15 residues. The ends were cut back, 10 bases at V and 2 bases at J, with 20 bases in the middle. Looked up from germline, CDR1 is SEHNR and CDR2 is FQNEAQ (reference sequence). CDR3 residues: CAILKTGRPNTEAFF. For the CDR3, the DNA is TGTGCCATCTTAAAAACGGGCAGGCCAAACACTGAAGCTTTCTTT.

This chain links TRBV20-1 with TRBJ2-1, with 13 bases matching TRBD2. The CDR3 has 17 residues. CDR1 DFQATT and CDR2 SNEGSKA come from the germline V gene (reference sequence). Trimming removed 3 bases from V and 10 bases from J; junction bases left unmatched: 15. The CDR3 region is CSARAIGTSGKFGEQFF. The CDR3 coding sequence is TGCAGTGCTAGGGCCATAGGGACTAGCGGGAAATTTGGCGAGCAGTTCTTC.

This clonotype has only a few counts. The chain employs TRBV7-3 and TRBJ2-3; no clear D. The germline V and J ends were trimmed by 2 bases and 2 bases, with 14 bases remaining between them. The CDR3 contains 16 residues. Germline V lookup: CDR1 SGHTA, CDR2 FQGTGA. CDR3 region: CASSLGYGVLTDTQYF. As DNA, the CDR3 is TGTGCCAGCAGCTTAGGCTATGGCGTGCTCACAGATACGCAGTATTTT.

As regards this clonotype: The junction departs from the called germline gene at one end, perhaps through a read error. This chain connects TRBV27 to TRBJ2-5; 8 bases map to TRBD1. CDR3 length: 15 amino acids. Per germline, CDR1 MNHEY and CDR2 SMNVEV (reference sequence). In DNA, the CDR3 is TGTGCCAGCAGTCCTCTTCAGGGGGCGAGAGAGACCCGGTACTTC. This codes for CASSPLQGARETRYF.

This rearrangement joins TRBV6-1 to TRBJ1-2, with unresolved D. Per the germline V gene, CDR1 is MNHNS and CDR2 is SASEGT. The CDR3 consists of 15 residues. The ends were cut back, 3 bases at V and 3 bases at J, with 14 bases in the middle. The CDR3 is CASSDGLGYDYGYTF. In DNA, the CDR3 is TGTGCCAGCAGTGACGGGTTAGGGTATGACTATGGCTACACCTTC.

The CDR3 region is CASTASGNSPLHF. In nucleotides, the CDR3 is TGTGCCAGCACCGCAAGCGGTAATTCACCCCTCCACTTT. This chain connects TRBV25-1 to TRBJ1-6; D unclear. V lost 7 bases to trimming and J lost 6 bases, with 10 bases between them. The germline gives CDR1 MGHDK, CDR2 SYGVNS. This CDR3 has 13 residues.

A few counts support this clonotype. The genes are TRBV29-1 and TRBJ2-7, with 9 bases fitting TRBD1. CDR1 is SQVTM, CDR2 ANQGSEA, per germline. V was clipped by 1 base and J by 6 bases; unmatched bases: 7. CDR3 length: 14 amino acids. The CDR3 is CSVEGGQGSREQYF. DNA of the CDR3: TGCAGCGTTGAAGGTGGACAGGGGTCGCGCGAGCAGTACTTC.

The CDR3 nucleotides read TGTGCCAGCAGCGACCTGACAGGTAGCAATCAGCCCCAGCATTTT. Its protein is CASSDLTGSNQPQHF. The J gene is TRBJ1-5, the V gene TRBV7-2; a weak D match, TRBD1 (6 bases). Germline V gene data show CDR1 as SGHTA and CDR2 as FQGNSA. Trimming cost V 5 bases and J 0 bases, with 11 bases left between them. This CDR3 region has 15 residues.

This clonotype occurred a few times. The chain carries TRBV21-1 and TRBJ2-5. TRBV21-1 is tagged as a pseudogene. The CDR3 is 14 residues long. The CDR3 is CASSNLPQERTQYF. The DNA of the CDR3 is TGTGCCAGCAGCAATCTACCCCAAGAGCGGACCCAGTACTTC.

This clonotype was seen a handful of times. The V gene is TRBV28, the J gene TRBJ2-6; possible D gene TRBD1, 6 bases. Germline loops: CDR1 MDHEN, CDR2 SYDVKM. The CDR3 is made up of 16 amino acids. V lost 10 bases to trimming and J lost 5 bases, with 21 bases between them. In DNA form, the CDR3 reads TGTGCCACCAAAACAGGGTCCGGGCTCAGGGCCAACGTCCTGACTTTC. Translation gives CATKTGSGLRANVLTF.

The sample holds a few counts of this clonotype. CDR3 in amino acids: CASSFSPTRDEQFF. The CDR3 nucleotides read TGTGCCAGCAGTTTCTCCCCGACTAGAGATGAGCAGTTCTTC. The gene calls are TRBV12-3 or TRBV12-4 and TRBJ2-1, with D perhaps matching TRBD2 (6 bases). The CDR3 sequence is 14 residues long. V gave up 3 bases and J gave up 8 bases, with 14 bases separating them.

CDR3 in DNA: TGTGCCATCAGTGAGAGGACAGGGCGTGGCTACACCTTC. Its translation: CAISERTGRGYTF. This chain joins TRBV10-3 and TRBJ1-2; 8 nucleotides match TRBD1. This CDR3 spans 13 amino acids. CDR1 and CDR2 (germline): ENHRY, SYGVKD. The J segment lost 7 bases and the V segment lost 2 bases, leaving 3 bases of the junction unmatched.

The chain joins TRBV11-2 to TRBJ1-1; D is undetermined. The V end was cut by 2 bases, the J end by 3 bases, with 16 bases between. The CDR3 is made up of 16 amino acids. CDR1 and CDR2 from the germline V gene are SGHAT and FQNNGV. The CDR3 sequence: CASSLSINDPDTEAFF. In DNA, the CDR3 is TGTGCCAGCAGCTTATCTATCAACGACCCTGACACTGAAGCTTTCTTT.

The V gene is TRBV5-1, the J gene TRBJ2-3, with D perhaps matching TRBD1 or TRBD2 (5 bases each). Trimming removed 0 bases from V and 4 bases from J, with 15 bases in between. CDR1 is SGHRS, CDR2 YFSETQ, per germline. The CDR3 length is 16 residues. The chain's CDR3 is CASSLGLQDGADTQYF. As DNA, the CDR3 is TGCGCCAGCAGCTTGGGCTTACAGGACGGGGCAGATACGCAGTATTTT. The whole variable domain, filled in from reference TRBV5-1 and TRBJ2-3, reads KAGVTQTPRYLIKTRGQQVTLSCSPISGHRSVSWYQQTPGQGLQFLFEYFSETQRNKGNFPGRFSGRQFSNSRSEMNVSTLELGDSALYLCASSLGLQDGADTQYFGPGTRLTVL.

Only a few counts were recorded for this clonotype. This sequence joins TRBV11-2 and TRBJ2-2, with unresolved D. The CDR3 consists of 12 residues. Looked up from germline, CDR1 is SGHAT and CDR2 is FQNNGV. V was clipped by 7 bases and J by 7 bases, with 10 bases between them. The CDR3 DNA sequence: TGTGCCAGCACCCGAGGCCGCGGGGAGCTGTTTTTT. The encoded protein is CASTRGRGELFF.

V gene TRBV3-1 combines with J gene TRBJ2-5; the D gene is possibly TRBD1 (5 bases). CDR1 and CDR2 (germline): LGHDT, YNNKEL (reference sequence). There are 14 residues in the CDR3. The ends were cut back, 0 bases at V and 7 bases at J, with 12 bases in the middle. In nucleotides, the CDR3 is TGTGCCAGCAGCCAAGAAGGGGCCCGGGCGACCCAGTACTTC. Its protein product is CASSQEGARATQYF.

This clonotype was seen a handful of times. The rearrangement uses TRBV2 and TRBJ2-5, with 15 bases matching TRBD2. The end of the DNA aligns better with TRBJ2-7, so the J call may be wrong. CDR1 is SNHLY, CDR2 FYNNEI, per germline. The length of the CDR3 is 16 residues. The CDR3: CASRTSGRALRNEQYF. The CDR3 DNA reads TGTGCCAGTAGGACTAGCGGGAGGGCTTTAAGAAACGAGCAGTACTTC.